A selection of T cell receptor beta chains follows, all from one sample in a study of blood T cell repertoires in COVID-19. Sequenced by immunoSEQ multiplex PCR; TCRdb stores in-frame clones only, minus some. The sample has fewer than 250,000 clones; roughly 80% are singletons. Specimen: peripheral blood. The receptors were sampled from a woman aged 45-59 years with acute or convalescent COVID-19. The CDR3 runs from the conserved cysteine through the conserved F or W. A D gene is named only where the DNA matches it firmly. Clone size, where shown, is once, few, many, or a class for clones that have expanded.

clone_size,v_call,d_call,j_call,cdr3_nt,cdr3_aa
once,TRBV27,TRBD2,TRBJ2-2,TGTGCCAGCAGTTTATCAACTCGCGGGAGGGCCGGGGAGCTGTTTTTT,CASSLSTRGRAGELFF
.,TRBV5-3,TRBD1,TRBJ2-3,TGTGCCAGAAGCTTGGCGAGGACAGGGAGGTTCACAGATACGCAGTATTTT,CARSLARTGRFTDTQYF
.,TRBV5-1,.,TRBJ1-3,TGCGCCAGCAGCTTGGCCCCAGGGGCTGGAAACACCATATATTTT,CASSLAPGAGNTIYF
.,TRBV5-1,TRBD2,TRBJ2-1,TGCGCCAGCAGCTTAACTAGCGGGAGCAATGAGCAGTTCTTC,CASSLTSGSNEQFF
few,TRBV15,.,TRBJ2-4,TGTGCCACCAGCAGAGATCGGCAGGGGATAGCCAAAAACATTCAGTACTTC,CATSRDRQGIAKNIQYF
.,TRBV24-1,TRBD1,TRBJ2-4,TGTGCCACCAGTGATAAGAACAGGGGACCGAGGGGCATTCAGTACTTC,CATSDKNRGPRGIQYF
few,TRBV5-5,TRBD1,TRBJ1-6,TGTGCCAGCAGCTTCGAGACAGGGCGGAGTTCACCCCTCCACTTT,CASSFETGRSSPLHF
.,TRBV28,TRBD1,TRBJ1-2,TGTGCCAGCAGGAGGAGGACAGGCGCCAACTATGGCTACACCTTC,CASRRRTGANYGYTF
.,TRBV7-4,.,TRBJ1-4,TGTGCCAGCAGGGAGGGGGAGGGAAAACTGTTTTTT,CASREGEGKLFF
.,TRBV19,.,TRBJ1-1,TGTGCCAGTAGTATAGTCGACAGATTGAACACTGAAGCTTTCTTT,CASSIVDRLNTEAFF
.,TRBV24-1,.,TRBJ2-7,TGTGCCACCAGTGAGGACGACAGGGCCGGGGGCTACGAGCAGTACTTC,CATSEDDRAGGYEQYF
.,TRBV6-5,.,TRBJ2-7,TGTGCCAGCGGAGACAGGCCGAACTACGAGCAGTACTTC,CASGDRPNYEQYF
.,TRBV20-1,TRBD1,TRBJ1-5,TGCAGTGCTAGTCGAGAGGGACAGAGGAATCAGCCCCAGCATTTT,CSASREGQRNQPQHF
.,TRBV24-1,.,TRBJ2-2,TGTGCCACGGGACACTCGAACACCGGGGAGCTGTTTTTT,CATGHSNTGELFF
once,TRBV7-8,.,TRBJ1-2,TGTGCCAGCAGCTTAGCGCGGGGCGCCGCGGGATATGGCTACACCTTC,CASSLARGAAGYGYTF
few,TRBV19,.,TRBJ2-1,TGTGCCAGTACGGTGACAGGGATGGGAGGCGAGCAGTTCTTC,CASTVTGMGGEQFF
.,TRBV5-8,.,TRBJ2-1,TGTGCCAGCAGCCTGTATAGCATACGCTCCTACAATGAGCAGTTCTTC,CASSLYSIRSYNEQFF
few,TRBV19,.,TRBJ1-6,TGTGCCAGTAGTATACAGGGGCTCTCCTATAATTCACCCCTCCACTTT,CASSIQGLSYNSPLHF
.,TRBV10-2,.,TRBJ1-2,TGCGCCAGCCGAGAGGACAGAATCTATGGCTACACCTTC,CASREDRIYGYTF
.,TRBV7-2,.,TRBJ1-1,TGTGCCAGCAGCCCAGGGCGGGGTGGGAACACTGAAGCTTTCTTT,CASSPGRGGNTEAFF
.,TRBV15,TRBD1,TRBJ1-1,TGTGCCACCAGCGATGGGTTCGTAAGGGGGCGAGTGAACACTGAAGCTTTCTTT,CATSDGFVRGRVNTEAFF
.,TRBV6-5,TRBD1,TRBJ2-7,TGTGCCAGCAGTTACTCAACCCGGGACAGGGGGCGCGAGCAGTACTTC,CASSYSTRDRGREQYF
once,TRBV9,TRBD2,TRBJ2-2,TGTGCCAGCAGCGTAGAAGGGACTAGGTCCGGGGAGCTGTTTTTT,CASSVEGTRSGELFF
.,TRBV12-3/TRBV12-4,.,TRBJ2-1,TGTGCCAGCAGTTTAAACAGGCAGGAGCAGTTCTTC,CASSLNRQEQFF
.,TRBV7-2,TRBD1,TRBJ1-4,TGTGCCAGCAGCTCTGGACAGGTTAGGGAAAAACTGTTTTTT,CASSSGQVREKLFF
.,TRBV14,TRBD2,TRBJ2-2,TGTGCCAGCAGCCAGTTTAGCGGGAGCTCCGAAGGGAGCGGGGAGCTGTTTTTT,CASSQFSGSSEGSGELFF
few,TRBV7-8,TRBD1,TRBJ1-4,TGTGCCAGCAGCTTCGGGGACAGGGCAACTAATGAAAAACTGTTTTTT,CASSFGDRATNEKLFF
.,TRBV5-1,.,TRBJ1-2,TGCGCCAGCAGCCGTGCGGGGGGGCTTCATGGCTACACCTTC,CASSRAGGLHGYTF
.,TRBV6-5,TRBD1,TRBJ1-6,TGTGCCAGCAAGCTTGCAGGGGGGAATTCACCCCTCCACTTT,CASKLAGGNSPLHF
.,TRBV19,.,TRBJ2-7,TGTGCCAGTAGTATAGATCGTGGTAGGAGCTCCTACGAGCAGTACTTC,CASSIDRGRSSYEQYF
once,TRBV5-5,.,TRBJ2-3,TGTGCCAGCAGCTTACCCCGCGGGGGCCGCACAGATACGCAGTATTTT,CASSLPRGGRTDTQYF
.,TRBV7-2,.,TRBJ2-5,TGTGCCAGCAGCCCCGGGGAGACCCAGTACTTC,CASSPGETQYF
.,TRBV19,.,TRBJ2-4,TGTGCCAGTAGTACCTTGGCCAAAAACATTCAGTACTTC,CASSTLAKNIQYF